This TCR beta chain emerged from a study of Graves' ophthalmopathy and Graves' hyperthyroidism. Between the trimmed V and J ends, which lost 3 bases and 4 bases, there was a span of 15 bases. The germline V gene encodes CDR1 GTSNPN and CDR2 SVGIG (reference sequence). The CDR3 covers 15 residues. Exclusion criteria comprised other autoimmune diseases, uncontrolled infections, pregnancy or lactation in patients. The diagnosis was founded upon clinical symptoms, serum thyroxine, TRAb, thyroid ultrasound and orbital computed tomography. This clonotype was picked up many times. Its antigen is not identified. Broader study findings: Researchers report that a 13-signature model separated ophthalmopathy from stable hyperthyroidism, posting about 88% sensitivity and roughly 81% specificity.

RNA transcripts were the source from which TCR beta CDR3 regions were amplified. Following a first-round RT-PCR that used HTBI primers, a second-round multiplex PCR was carried out. TCRdb independently ran MiXCR on the multiplex PCR reads; one entry per CDR3 protein. The sample lists 340,000 or so distinct CDR3 sequences, 15% to 20% occurring once. This receptor was identified in an adult man with Graves' ophthalmopathy. J is TRBJ2-2 and V is TRBV30, with D perhaps TRBD1 (6 bases). Sequenced input: peripheral blood. The CDR3: CAWRITGLSTGELFF. The CDR3 DNA follows: TGTGCCTGGAGAATTACAGGGTTGTCCACCGGGGAGCTGTTTTTT.